Below, 27 T cell receptor beta chains from the same sample are listed, as sequenced in a study of human T cells and chemical hapten exposure. TCRdb recomputed calls from the RACE reads with MiXCR, one row per CDR3 protein. The sample lists about 120,000 distinct CDR3 sequences, approximately 13% seen once, with 0.92% in the top ten. The time point was: patch test 1, 2 weeks after DPC sensitization. Stated treatment: therapeutic diphenylcyclopropenone sensitization with weekly scalp DPC. The material sequenced was whole blood, taken in connection with sensitization to the hapten diphenylcyclopropenone (DPC). The origin of the receptors is a man between 18 and 29 years old with alopecia areata. Some clones in this sample may be carry-over from other donors' samples.

The genes are TRBV9 and TRBJ1-6; D is undetermined. The length of the CDR3 is 15 residues. Trimming left V 1 base short and J 4 bases short, with 9 bases between. Germline loops: CDR1 SGDLS, CDR2 YYNGEE. The CDR3 region is CASSVWQLYNSPLHF. CDR3 nucleotides: TGTGCCAGCAGCGTATGGCAGCTTTATAATTCACCCCTCCACTTT.

This clonotype was detected a few times. This CDR3 is CATSRDPGSNQPQHF. DNA for the CDR3: TGTGCCACCAGCAGAGATCCGGGAAGCAATCAGCCCCAGCATTTT. The chain has TRBV15 and TRBJ1-5; no firm D call. This CDR3 region has 15 residues. Trimming left V 0 bases short and J 1 base short, with 7 bases between. Germline V gives CDR1 LNHNV, CDR2 YYDKDF (reference sequence).

This clonotype has only a few counts. The V call is TRBV6-2 or TRBV6-3, the J call TRBJ1-6, with TRBD1 matching 7 bases. Germline CDR1 and CDR2: MNHEY and SVGEGT. The V gene end was trimmed by 7 bases and the J gene end by 7 bases; junction bases not matched to a gene: 7. The CDR3 contains 14 residues. DNA of the CDR3: TGTGCCAGCACGACCGACAGGGAAAATTCACCCCTCCACTTT. Amino acid sequence: CASTTDRENSPLHF.

This chain links TRBV28 with TRBJ1-5; D is possibly TRBD1 (5 bases). The CDR3 spans 13 residues. CDR1 MDHEN and CDR2 SYDVKM come from the germline V gene. Trimming shortened V by 3 bases and J by 7 bases, and 10 bases separated the two germline ends. CDR3 coding DNA: TGTGCCAGCAGTTTTGAAGGGGAGCAGCCCCAGCATTTT. It yields the protein CASSFEGEQPQHF.

This clonotype came up a few times. This chain uses TRBV7-6 with TRBJ2-5; D not certain. V was clipped by 2 bases and J by 3 bases, with 10 bases between them. Germline loops: CDR1 SGHVS, CDR2 FNYEAQ. The CDR3 loop spans 14 amino acids. DNA of the CDR3: TGTGCCAGCAGCTTACTCTTTGGGGAAGAGACCCAGTACTTC. It yields the protein CASSLLFGEETQYF.

This sequence joins TRBV5-1 and TRBJ1-6; 7 nucleotides agree with TRBD1. With V trimmed by 0 bases and J by 0 bases, 0 bases remained unmatched. In germline, CDR1 is SGHRS, CDR2 YFSETQ. The CDR3 is 16 amino acids. The CDR3 DNA sequence: TGCGCCAGCAGCTTGGAGGGGGCCTCCTATAATTCACCCCTCCACTTT. This encodes CASSLEGASYNSPLHF.

There are a few counts of this clonotype. J is TRBJ2-4 and V is TRBV6-1; perhaps D is TRBD1 or TRBD2 (5 bases each). CDR1 and CDR2 (germline): MNHNS, SASEGT. With 1 base removed from V and 0 bases from J, the gap between germline ends came to 13 bases. The CDR3 is 17 amino acids. The CDR3 DNA reads as TGTGCCAGCAGTGAAGGGGGGATTATGCTAGCCAAAAACATTCAGTACTTC. Translation gives CASSEGGIMLAKNIQYF.

There are a few counts of this clonotype. The J gene is TRBJ2-1, the V gene TRBV28; unclear D gene. V was pared by 8 bases and J by 1 base, with 21 bases between. The germline V gene encodes CDR1 MDHEN and CDR2 SYDVKM. There are 17 residues in the CDR3. The CDR3 DNA reads TGTGCCAGCCTCCTAACCCGGCCGCACAGTTCCTACAATGAGCAGTTCTTC. Translation gives CASLLTRPHSSYNEQFF.

This clonotype was counted only a few times. The V gene is TRBV7-2, the J gene TRBJ2-3, with 7 bases aligning to TRBD2. The length of the CDR3 is 14 residues. Germline values: CDR1 SGHTA, CDR2 FQGNSA. Germline trimming cut 1 base from V and 4 bases from J; bases unmatched to any gene: 2. The CDR3 here is CASSLGGGSDTQYF. As DNA, the CDR3 is TGTGCCAGCAGCTTAGGCGGGGGTTCAGATACGCAGTATTTT. Based on the CDR3 plus reference TRBV7-2 and TRBJ2-3, the full variable domain is GAGVSQSPSNKVTEKGKDVELRCDPISGHTALYWYRQSLGQGLEFLIYFQGNSAPDKSGLPSDRFSAERTGGSVSTLTIQRTQQEDSAVYLCASSLGGGSDTQYFGPGTRLTVL.

Ten or more counts support this clonotype. This rearrangement joins TRBV28 to TRBJ1-1, with unresolved D. Per germline, CDR1 MDHEN and CDR2 SYDVKM. Trimming pared 6 bases from V and 7 bases from J, leaving 12 bases between. The length of the CDR3 is 12 residues. DNA for the CDR3: TGTGCCAGCAGGGGGAGTCGAAATGAAGCTTTCTTT. Protein: CASRGSRNEAFF.

V is TRBV7-2 and J is TRBJ1-6; possibly TRBD1 for D (5 bases). This CDR3 is 14 amino acids long. Germline V gene lookup returns CDR1 SGHTA and CDR2 FQGNSA. Trimming shortened V by 3 bases and J by 6 bases, and 9 bases separated the two germline ends. CDR3 sequence reads: CASSFFRVNSPLHF. In nucleotides, the CDR3 is TGTGCCAGCAGCTTTTTCAGGGTTAATTCACCCCTCCACTTT.

The V call is TRBV12-3 or TRBV12-4, the J call TRBJ1-4; D not certain. The length of the CDR3 is 16 residues. Trimming cost V 2 bases and J 5 bases, with 15 bases left between them. The CDR3 region is CASSLFGGRRNEKLFF. CDR3 DNA sequence: TGTGCCAGCAGTTTATTCGGAGGGCGGCGGAATGAAAAACTGTTTTTT.

This chain joins TRBV27 and TRBJ1-5, with D maybe TRBD1 (5 bases). The V end lost 6 bases, the J end lost 3 bases, and 15 bases lay between the germline ends. This CDR3 has 15 amino acids. CDR1 MNHEY and CDR2 SMNVEV come from the germline V gene (reference sequence). CDR3 in amino acids: CASRMKTVPNQPQHF. DNA of the CDR3: TGTGCCAGCAGAATGAAGACAGTTCCCAATCAGCCCCAGCATTTT.

The rearrangement uses TRBV4-3 and TRBJ1-6, with TRBD1 matching 8 bases. The CDR3 spans 15 residues. The V segment lost 2 bases and the J segment 9 bases; nucleotides outside the gene matches: 6. Looked up from germline, CDR1 is LGHNA and CDR2 is YSLEER. CDR3 in amino acids: CASSQLTGEVSPLHF. As DNA, the CDR3 is TGCGCCAGCAGCCAACTGACAGGGGAAGTTTCACCCCTCCACTTT.

This clonotype was seen a handful of times. The gene calls are TRBV29-1 and TRBJ2-3; TRBD1 matches 8 bases. The V gene's germline CDR1 is SQVTM and CDR2 ANQGSEA. Trimming removed 1 base from V and 7 bases from J; junction bases left unmatched: 10. The CDR3 spans 15 residues. This chain's CDR3 is CSVEGRSRGRYTQYF. Here the CDR3 DNA reads TGCAGCGTTGAAGGTCGCAGCAGGGGGCGTTATACGCAGTATTTT.

This clonotype occurred a few times. This chain connects TRBV13 to TRBJ2-1; maybe TRBD2 (6 bases). The CDR3 loop spans 16 amino acids. V was clipped by 5 bases and J by 2 bases, with 16 bases between them. The germline gives CDR1 PRHDT, CDR2 FYEKMQ (reference sequence). CDR3 DNA: TGTGCCAGCAGCGCAGTTATGCGGGGTCCCTACAATGAGCAGTTCTTC. It specifies CASSAVMRGPYNEQFF.

The V and J genes are TRBV11-2 and TRBJ2-3; 11 bases are a match to TRBD2. The CDR3 is made up of 16 amino acids. Germline assignment: CDR1 SGHAT and CDR2 FQNNGV. V gave up 3 bases and J gave up 4 bases; unmatched junction bases: 6. In DNA form, the CDR3 reads TGTGCCAGCAGCTTTCTGTCTAGCGGGGGGTCAGATACGCAGTATTTT. Translated, it gives CASSFLSSGGSDTQYF.

This chain uses TRBV6-5 with TRBJ2-7; D gene uncertain. Trimming took 6 bases from V and 7 from J, leaving 16 bases between them. Germline assignment: CDR1 MNHEY and CDR2 SVGAGI. The CDR3 has 13 amino acids. CDR3 coding DNA: TGTGCCAGCAGCCCCGAAAAGGCCGCGGAGCAGTACTTC. Encoded protein: CASSPEKAAEQYF.

This clonotype came up many times. The J gene is TRBJ2-7, the V gene TRBV7-9; D uncertain. V lost 1 base and J lost 1, with 5 bases in between. This CDR3 is built from 13 residues. CDR1 is SEHNR and CDR2 is FQNEAQ in the germline V gene (reference sequence). CDR3 DNA: TGTGCCAGCAGCTTAGGAGATTCCTACGAGCAGTACTTC. It translates to CASSLGDSYEQYF.

The J gene is TRBJ2-7, the V gene TRBV4-3, with unresolved D. V was cut by 0 bases and J by 7 bases, with 13 bases left in between. CDR3 size: 14 residues. CDR1 is LGHNA and CDR2 is YSLEER in the germline V gene. CDR3 amino acids: CASSQEPRIGEQYF. The DNA of the CDR3 is TGCGCCAGCAGCCAAGAGCCGAGAATCGGGGAGCAGTACTTC.

Many counts were recorded for this clonotype. The gene calls are TRBV29-1 and TRBJ2-2; weak D call: TRBD1 (6 bases). The ends were cut back, 5 bases at V and 7 bases at J, with 17 bases in the middle. Germline CDR1 is SQVTM and CDR2 is ANQGSEA. This CDR3 is 14 amino acids long. The CDR3 region has the DNA TGCAGCGTTCGTGGGGCAGGGGAAAGCGGGGAGCTGTTTTTT. This sequence encodes CSVRGAGESGELFF.

This clonotype has a handful of counts. The rearrangement links TRBV29-1 to TRBJ1-5; possibly TRBD1 for D (5 bases). The CDR3 runs to 13 residues. Germline V gene sequence: CDR1 SQVTM, CDR2 ANQGSEA. V lost 4 bases and J 4 bases, leaving 11 bases between the germline ends. Written as DNA, the CDR3 is TGCAGCGTTGCTGGGACGACTAATCAGCCCCAGCATTTT. The encoded protein is CSVAGTTNQPQHF.

This clonotype was seen only a few times. The chain joins TRBV4-1 to TRBJ1-1, with D maybe TRBD1 (5 bases). CDR3 length equals 13 residues. Germline V gene sequence: CDR1 MGHRA, CDR2 YSYEKL. V lost 4 bases, J lost 13 bases, and 19 bases lay in between. The CDR3 nucleotides read TGCGCCAGCAGCCTAGGGACCAGGGAAGAGAGTTTCTTT. Translated: CASSLGTREESFF.

The J gene is TRBJ2-3, the V gene TRBV12-3 or TRBV12-4; 8 bases match TRBD2. The CDR3 extends over 15 amino acids. V dropped 6 bases and J dropped 3; count of bases not matched to a gene: 8. CDR3 in amino acids: CASRNTGGRTDTQYF. Written as DNA, the CDR3 is TGTGCCAGCAGAAATACGGGGGGGCGTACAGATACGCAGTATTTT.

The chain carries TRBV7-3 and TRBJ1-6; D unresolved. The CDR3 extends over 13 amino acids. Trimming shortened V by 5 bases and J by 6 bases, and 8 bases separated the two germline ends. The germline V gene has CDR1 SGHTA and CDR2 FQGTGA. The DNA of the CDR3 is TGTGCCAGCAGCGACCGGACTAATTCACCCCTCCACTTT. It translates to CASSDRTNSPLHF.

The chain has TRBV9 and TRBJ2-1, with D possibly TRBD1 on 6 matching bases. The CDR3 spans 16 residues. Germline V gene sequence: CDR1 SGDLS, CDR2 YYNGEE. V was shortened by 3 bases and J by 5 bases, with 18 bases between the two germline ends. CDR3 amino acids: CASSGLPGQPNNEQFF. The DNA for the CDR3 is TGTGCCAGCAGCGGATTGCCGGGACAACCTAACAATGAGCAGTTCTTC. Complete variable domain (other parts from reference TRBV9 and TRBJ2-1): DSGVTQTPKHLITATGQRVTLRCSPRSGDLSVYWYQQSLDQGLQFLIQYYNGEERAKGNILERFSAQQFPDLHSELNLSSLELGDSALYFCASSGLPGQPNNEQFFGPGTRLTVL.

This clonotype was seen only once. The genes are TRBV7-3 and TRBJ1-1; perhaps TRBD1 as D (6 bases). This CDR3 is built from 13 residues. Trimming took 5 bases from V and 6 from J, leaving 13 bases between them. CDR1 is SGHTA, CDR2 FQGTGA, per germline. Written as DNA, the CDR3 is TGTGCCAGCAGCCTGGGACAATTCTCTGAAGCTTTCTTT. The encoded protein is CASSLGQFSEAFF.